This passage covers 22 T cell receptor beta chains from one sample sequenced in a study of CD8 T cells in ankylosing spondylitis. TCRdb redid the calling of the 5' RACE reads with MiXCR, one entry per CDR3 protein. The sample includes about 220,000 distinct CDR3 sequences, about 7.3% of them seen just once. These receptors have no known antigen. Study observations and caveats: Characteristic, it appeared, of ankylosing spondylitis blood was a TCR beta motif of roughly eight highly homologous variants.

Sample: blood, either unsorted or a sorted T cell fraction (not recorded which). The source is a male donor with ankylosing spondylitis.

V usage is TRBV30 and J usage is TRBJ1-6; the match to TRBD1 covers 8 bases. Germline CDR1 and CDR2: GTSNPN and SVGIG (reference sequence). V lost 4 bases and J lost 9; bases outside the gene matches: 8. This CDR3 is built from 14 residues. The CDR3 protein is CAWTFGTGGSPLHF. The CDR3 DNA follows: TGTGCCTGGACCTTCGGGACAGGTGGTTCACCCCTCCACTTT.

This clonotype was seen many times. The rearrangement joins TRBV7-6 to TRBJ2-5; 12 bases map to TRBD2. Germline V gene data show CDR1 as SGHVS and CDR2 as FNYEAQ. This CDR3 comprises 16 residues. V dropped 1 base and J dropped 5; count of bases not matched to a gene: 5. In DNA form, the CDR3 reads TGTGCCAGCAGCTTAGATCCTAGCGGGAGGGTTGAGACCCAGTACTTC. It codes for CASSLDPSGRVETQYF.

This clonotype was counted between two and nine times. The chain has TRBV12-3 or TRBV12-4 and TRBJ1-4; D not resolved. Trimming took off 6 bases at V and 4 bases at J, with 15 bases between the two ends. This CDR3 spans 15 amino acids. CDR3: CASSPPGRFNEKLFF. The CDR3, as DNA: TGTGCCAGCAGCCCCCCAGGCAGGTTTAATGAAAAACTGTTTTTT.

This clonotype was seen ten or more times. V gene TRBV5-8 combines with J gene TRBJ1-1, with D unresolved. The CDR3 length is 13 residues. The germline V and J ends were trimmed by 0 bases and 2 bases, with 5 bases remaining between them. CDR1 is SGHTS, CDR2 YDEGEE, per germline. CDR3 in amino acids: CASSLGHNTEAFF. The DNA of the CDR3 is TGTGCCAGCAGCTTGGGGCACAACACTGAAGCTTTCTTT.

This clonotype was seen many times. The chain has TRBV28 and TRBJ2-7; D not resolved. The ends were cut back, 1 base at V and 0 bases at J, with 16 bases in the middle. Germline V gene sequence: CDR1 MDHEN, CDR2 SYDVKM. The CDR3 has 17 amino acids. The CDR3 sequence is CASSLSTRTKRSYEQYF. DNA for the CDR3: TGTGCCAGCAGTTTATCAACGAGAACCAAGCGCTCCTACGAGCAGTACTTC. Looking up the rest from reference TRBV28 and TRBJ2-7 gives the full variable domain: DVKVTQSSRYLVKRTGEKVFLECVQDMDHENMFWYRQDPGLGLRLIYFSYDVKMKEKGDIPEGYSVSREKKERFSLILESASTNQTSMYLCASSLSTRTKRSYEQYFGPGTRLTVT.

The chain combines TRBV6-6 with TRBJ2-7, with a weak D call TRBD2 (5 bases). The CDR3 totals 15 residues. The germline V gene has CDR1 MNHNY and CDR2 SVGAGI (reference sequence). V was pared by 2 bases and J by 4 bases, with 15 bases between. CDR3 nucleotide sequence: TGTGCCAGCAGTTACCCCGGGGAAGGCCTTTACGAGCAGTACTTC. Its protein product is CASSYPGEGLYEQYF.

This clonotype has a count of ten or more. This chain links TRBV3-1 with TRBJ2-5; D might be TRBD1 (5 bases). CDR3 length: 15 amino acids. V lost 0 bases to trimming and J lost 5 bases, with 13 bases between them. Germline CDR1 LGHDT, CDR2 YNNKEL (reference sequence). The CDR3: CASSQDWGAQETQYF. In nucleotides, the CDR3 is TGTGCCAGCAGCCAAGATTGGGGCGCCCAGGAGACCCAGTACTTC.

This clonotype was seen ten or more times. This chain connects TRBV7-6 to TRBJ1-1, with 8 bases fitting TRBD1. V shed 5 bases and J 11 bases; nucleotides not matched to a gene: 13. From germline, CDR1 is SGHVS and CDR2 FNYEAQ. This CDR3 region has 14 residues. This CDR3 is CASSPQGGSLWAFF. The DNA of the CDR3 is TGTGCCAGCAGCCCACAGGGGGGATCGCTGTGGGCTTTCTTT.

This clonotype was detected ten times or more. This chain links TRBV4-3 with TRBJ1-1, with 7 bases fitting TRBD1. The CDR3 runs to 14 residues. The germline V gene has CDR1 LGHNA and CDR2 YSLEER. V trimming: 0 bases; J trimming: 5 bases; junction bases outside the gene matches: 3. CDR3 residues: CASSQEGRGTEAFF. CDR3 nucleotides: TGCGCCAGCAGCCAAGAGGGCAGGGGGACTGAAGCTTTCTTT.

This clonotype was counted only a few times. The chain carries TRBV15 and TRBJ2-7, with D possibly being TRBD2 (5 bases). From germline, CDR1 is LNHNV and CDR2 YYDKDF (reference sequence). The CDR3 loop spans 15 amino acids. V lost 3 bases and J lost 6, with 18 bases in between. CDR3 coding DNA: TGTGCCACCAGCAGCTCGGGATTCGGGCTTTCCGAGCAGTACTTC. Translating gives CATSSSGFGLSEQYF.

This clonotype has ten or more counts. This sequence joins TRBV4-3 and TRBJ2-7; 8 bases are shared with TRBD2. Germline V gives CDR1 LGHNA, CDR2 YSLEER. Unmatched junction bases numbered 5, after V lost 0 bases and J lost 1 base. The CDR3 runs to 16 residues. The CDR3 sequence is CASSQDIGGRSYEQYF. CDR3 nucleotide sequence: TGCGCCAGCAGCCAAGATATTGGCGGGAGGTCCTACGAGCAGTACTTC.

The sample holds many counts of this clonotype. The J gene is TRBJ1-1, the V gene TRBV11-1; D call uncertain. Germline V gives CDR1 SGHAT, CDR2 FQDESV (reference sequence). Trimming removed 0 bases at V and 5 bases at J, with 22 bases between. The CDR3 has 18 amino acids. CDR3 bases: TGTGCCAGCAGCTTAGCGTCCGGGGAAAATATCAGAAAAACTGAAGCTTTCTTT. Protein: CASSLASGENIRKTEAFF. Combining the CDR3 with reference TRBV11-1 and TRBJ1-1 gives the whole variable domain EAEVAQSPRYKITEKSQAVAFWCDPISGHATLYWYRQILGQGPELLVQFQDESVVDDSQLPKDRFSAERLKGVDSTLKIQPAELGDSAMYLCASSLASGENIRKTEAFFGQGTRLTVV.

This clonotype showed up many times. This chain connects TRBV10-2 to TRBJ2-7; TRBD1 aligns across 7 bases. The CDR3 spans 14 residues. Germline assignment: CDR1 WSHSY and CDR2 SAAADI. After removal of 7 bases from V and 1 base from J, the junction contained 7 bases not matched to a gene. CDR3 sequence: CASTEQGWSYEQYF. The CDR3 DNA is TGCGCCAGCACCGAACAGGGGTGGTCCTACGAGCAGTACTTC.

The table lists this clonotype with many counts. The chain joins TRBV18 to TRBJ2-1, with D possibly TRBD1 on 5 matching bases. The CDR3 extends over 14 amino acids. The germline CDR1 and CDR2 sequences are KGHSH and LQKENI. Trimming left V 3 bases short and J 4 bases short, with 10 bases between. The CDR3, as DNA: TGTGCCAGCTCACCCAAGACAGCTTACAATGAGCAGTTCTTC. Protein product: CASSPKTAYNEQFF.

The sample holds many counts of this clonotype. The V and J genes are TRBV7-9 and TRBJ1-2; 10 nucleotides align to TRBD1. This CDR3 region has 14 residues. The V gene end was trimmed by 3 bases and the J gene end by 5 bases; junction bases not matched to a gene: 3. The V gene's germline CDR1 is SEHNR and CDR2 FQNEAQ (reference sequence). The CDR3 region is CASSLGTGVYGYTF. DNA of the CDR3: TGTGCCAGCAGCTTGGGGACAGGGGTTTATGGCTACACCTTC.

This clonotype was counted ten times or more. The V and J genes are TRBV9 and TRBJ2-2, with D uncertain. The CDR3 has 13 residues. Germline-derived CDR1 and CDR2 are SGDLS and YYNGEE. Trimming removed 0 bases at V and 6 bases at J, with 6 bases between. CDR3 amino acids: CASSVGRAGELFF. In DNA form, the CDR3 reads TGTGCCAGCAGCGTAGGAAGGGCCGGGGAGCTGTTTTTT.

This chain uses TRBV4-3 with TRBJ1-3, with D uncertain. This CDR3 contains 16 residues. Trimming pared 1 base from V and 1 base from J, leaving 11 bases between. Germline CDR1 LGHNA, CDR2 YSLEER. CDR3 nucleotide sequence: TGCGCCAGCAGCCAAGGAGCCCTTGGGTCTGGAAACACCATATATTTT. Translated: CASSQGALGSGNTIYF.

This clonotype appeared many times. The chain carries TRBV24-1 and TRBJ2-3, with a tentative D call TRBD2 (6 bases). The CDR3 runs to 15 residues. Germline lookup yields CDR1 KGHDR and CDR2 SFDVKD. V was trimmed by 7 bases and J by 2 bases, leaving 15 bases between them. CDR3 coding DNA: TGTGCCACCAGCCGCCCGACTAGATTCACAGATACGCAGTATTTT. Its protein product is CATSRPTRFTDTQYF.

Many counts were recorded for this clonotype. The chain employs TRBV5-1 and TRBJ2-2; no clear D gene. CDR3 length: 14 residues. From germline, CDR1 is SGHRS and CDR2 YFSETQ. Trimming pared 1 base from V and 5 bases from J, leaving 9 bases between. The CDR3 sequence is CASSLRPETGELFF. The DNA for the CDR3 is TGCGCCAGCAGCTTGCGACCGGAGACCGGGGAGCTGTTTTTT. The full variable domain, rest sourced from reference TRBV5-1 and TRBJ2-2, is KAGVTQTPRYLIKTRGQQVTLSCSPISGHRSVSWYQQTPGQGLQFLFEYFSETQRNKGNFPGRFSGRQFSNSRSEMNVSTLELGDSALYLCASSLRPETGELFFGEGSRLTVL.

This clonotype was seen ten or more times. The V gene is TRBV7-9, the J gene TRBJ1-2, with D possibly matching TRBD1 (6 bases). The germline CDR1 and CDR2 sequences are SEHNR and FQNEAQ (reference sequence). The CDR3 is 14 residues long. V shed 2 bases and J shed 5 bases, with 12 bases lying between them. The CDR3 DNA sequence: TGTGCCAGCAGCTTAAGGGGGGCGCTTTATGGCTACACCTTC. Its protein is CASSLRGALYGYTF.

This clonotype was counted many times. The chain links TRBV9 to TRBJ2-5; perhaps D is TRBD1 or TRBD2 (5 bases each). Trimming shortened V by 0 bases and J by 5 bases, and 8 bases separated the two germline ends. The V gene's germline CDR1 is SGDLS and CDR2 YYNGEE. This CDR3 is 13 amino acids long. The CDR3 DNA reads as TGTGCCAGCAGCGTAGAAGGGGAGGAGACCCAGTACTTC. This translates into CASSVEGEETQYF.

CDR3 loop: CASRRDGSNEQFF. As DNA, the CDR3 is TGTGCCAGCAGAAGGGACGGGTCAAATGAGCAGTTCTTC. The J gene is TRBJ2-1, the V gene TRBV27; D may match TRBD1 or TRBD2 (5 bases each). CDR3 size: 13 residues. Germline CDR1 reads MNHEY; CDR2 reads SMNVEV (reference sequence). Trimming removed 6 bases from V and 7 bases from J, with 13 bases in between.